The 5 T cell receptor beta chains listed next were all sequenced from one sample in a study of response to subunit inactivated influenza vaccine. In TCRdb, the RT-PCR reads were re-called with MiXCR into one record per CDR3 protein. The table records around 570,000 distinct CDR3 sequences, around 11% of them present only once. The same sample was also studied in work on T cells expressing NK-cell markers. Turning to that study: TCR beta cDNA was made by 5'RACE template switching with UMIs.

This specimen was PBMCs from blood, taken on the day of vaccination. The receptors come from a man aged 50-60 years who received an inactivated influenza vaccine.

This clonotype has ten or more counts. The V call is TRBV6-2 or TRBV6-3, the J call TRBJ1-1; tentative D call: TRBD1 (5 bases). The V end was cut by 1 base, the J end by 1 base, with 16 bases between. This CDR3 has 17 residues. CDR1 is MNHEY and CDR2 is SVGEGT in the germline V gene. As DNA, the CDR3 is TGTGCCAGCAGTTACTGGGCCTTCGGGGGTCCGAACACTGAAGCTTTCTTT. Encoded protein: CASSYWAFGGPNTEAFF.

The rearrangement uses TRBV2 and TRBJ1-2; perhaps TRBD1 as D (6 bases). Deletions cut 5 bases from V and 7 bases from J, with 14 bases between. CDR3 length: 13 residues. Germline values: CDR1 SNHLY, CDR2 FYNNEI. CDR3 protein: CASSSEGGAGYTF. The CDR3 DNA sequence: TGTGCCAGCAGTTCCGAGGGGGGGGCTGGCTACACCTTC. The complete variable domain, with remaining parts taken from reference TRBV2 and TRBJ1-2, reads EPEVTQTPSHQVTQMGQEVILRCVPISNHLYFYWYRQILGQKVEFLVSFYNNEISEKSEIFDDQFSVERPDGSNFTLKIRSTKLEDSAMYFCASSSEGGAGYTFGSGTRLTVV.

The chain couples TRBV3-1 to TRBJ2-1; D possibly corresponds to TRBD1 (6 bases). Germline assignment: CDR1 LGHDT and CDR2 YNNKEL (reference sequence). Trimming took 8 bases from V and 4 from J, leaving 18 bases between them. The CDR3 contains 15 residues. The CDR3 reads CASGSTGLTYNEQFF. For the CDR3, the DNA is TGTGCCAGCGGCTCTACAGGGTTGACTTACAATGAGCAGTTCTTC.

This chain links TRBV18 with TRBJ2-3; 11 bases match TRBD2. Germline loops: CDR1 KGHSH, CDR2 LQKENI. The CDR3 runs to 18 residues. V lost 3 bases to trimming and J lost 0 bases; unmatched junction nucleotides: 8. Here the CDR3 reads CASSPTSGSLFSTDTQYF. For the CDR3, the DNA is TGTGCCAGCTCACCCACTAGCGGGAGCCTGTTTAGCACAGATACGCAGTATTTT.

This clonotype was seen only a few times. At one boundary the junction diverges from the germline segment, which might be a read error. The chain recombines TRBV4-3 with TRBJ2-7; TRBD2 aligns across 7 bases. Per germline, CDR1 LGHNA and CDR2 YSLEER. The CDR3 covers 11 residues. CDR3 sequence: CASSSGASGTF. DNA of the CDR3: TGCGCCAGCAGCTCCGGGGCTAGCGGCACCTTC.